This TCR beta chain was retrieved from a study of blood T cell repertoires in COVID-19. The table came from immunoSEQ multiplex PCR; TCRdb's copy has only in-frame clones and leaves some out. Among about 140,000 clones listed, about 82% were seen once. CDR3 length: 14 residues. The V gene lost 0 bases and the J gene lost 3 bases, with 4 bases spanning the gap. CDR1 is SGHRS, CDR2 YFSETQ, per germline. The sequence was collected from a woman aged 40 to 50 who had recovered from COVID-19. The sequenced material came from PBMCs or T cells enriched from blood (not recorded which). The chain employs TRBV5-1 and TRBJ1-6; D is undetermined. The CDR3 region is CASSLDSYNSPLHF. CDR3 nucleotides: TGCGCCAGCAGCTTGGACAGCTATAATTCACCCCTCCACTTT.